Only one count was recorded for the clone carrying this T cell receptor beta chain. Antigen unknown. The sample's time point: week 47, end of study. Every single dose of the vaccine, 300 ug of mutant IDH1 20-mer peptide, came with topical imiquimod. Assay: immunoSEQ multiplex PCR; the TCRdb copy retains only in-frame clones and omits some. In the table there are some 35,000 clones, about 75% of which are singletons. The sample belongs to a study of a mutant IDH1 vaccine in newly diagnosed glioma. Study details: Onset of vaccination occurred 4-6 weeks following radiotherapy alone, or with temozolomide cycles. Before enrollment, the patients had been treated with radiotherapy alone, temozolomide alone, or both together. Most of them had received both.

There are 15 residues in the CDR3. V was cut by 1 base and J by 2 bases, with 10 bases left in between. Germline CDR1 reads MGHRA; CDR2 reads YSYEKL. General study points: The occurrence of vaccine-induced immune responses was seen in approximately 92% of patients.

The sequence derives from a man in his forties or fifties with glioma. Sequenced material: PBMCs, taken from a glioma patient whose treatment included an IDH1 peptide vaccine. The chain is built from TRBV4-1 and TRBJ2-3, with D possibly TRBD2 on 6 matching bases. The CDR3 DNA follows: TGCGCCAGCAGCCAAGCGGGAGAGGACACAGATACGCAGTATTTT. This gives the protein CASSQAGEDTDTQYF.